A single sample is the source of the 10 T cell receptor beta chains below, sequenced in a study of T cells in Graves' hyperthyroidism and ophthalmopathy. RNA transcripts provided the source from which TCR beta CDR3 regions were amplified. HTBI primers were employed in a first-round RT-PCR of the TCR CDR3. Each CDR3 protein gets one entry after TCRdb re-called the multiplex PCR reads with MiXCR. Of 540,000 or so distinct CDR3 sequences listed, around 46% are singletons. Sequencing was carried out using peripheral blood or thyroid tissue (not recorded which). The source of these receptors is an adult woman with Graves' disease, either hyperthyroidism or ophthalmopathy (not recorded which).

In this sample, this clonotype turned up many times. This chain uses TRBV15 with TRBJ1-5; 8 bases are a match to TRBD1. The CDR3 contains 14 residues. V lost 5 bases and J lost 4; bases outside the gene matches: 4. Germline CDR1 is LNHNV and CDR2 is YYDKDF (reference sequence). The CDR3 loop is CATSLDRGNQPQHF. The CDR3 coding sequence is TGTGCCACCAGCCTAGACAGGGGAAATCAGCCCCAGCATTTT.

Turning to this clonotype: The DNA is left out, because the CDR3 cannot be placed on it with certainty; the CDR3 is given as TCRdb lists it. The genes are TRBV7-2 and TRBJ1-6; the D call of TRBD1 is as the table states it, not checked on the DNA. Germline CDR1 is SGHTA and CDR2 is FQGNSA. The CDR3 adds up to 19 amino acids, both ends counted. The CDR3 here is CASSPIWTPFGQGNSPLYF.

This clonotype came up many times. This chain uses TRBV9 with TRBJ2-7, with 8 positions matching TRBD1. V dropped 3 bases and J dropped 0; count of bases not matched to a gene: 5. Per germline, CDR1 SGDLS and CDR2 YYNGEE. This CDR3 has 15 amino acids. The CDR3 DNA reads TGTGCCAGCAGCGCCCGACAGGGGAGCTCCTACGAGCAGTACTTC. Protein product: CASSARQGSSYEQYF.

Note on this clonotype: The final CDR3 position lacks the conserved phenylalanine or tryptophan, pointing to a likely read error. The rearrangement joins TRBV2 to TRBJ2-5; D might be TRBD1 (6 bases). The V gene's germline CDR1 is SNHLY and CDR2 FYNNEI. The CDR3 has 14 residues. V was pared by 6 bases and J by 2 bases, with 13 bases between. This chain's CDR3 is CASRDRWRQETQYL. The DNA for the CDR3 is TGTGCCAGCAGGGACAGATGGAGACAAGAGACCCAGTACCTC.

This clonotype showed up just a few times. The J gene is TRBJ1-1, the V gene TRBV30; perhaps TRBD1 as D (6 bases). V lost 6 bases, J lost 0 bases, and 14 bases lay in between. The germline gives CDR1 GTSNPN, CDR2 SVGIG (reference sequence). This CDR3 contains 14 residues. CDR3 protein: CACQRTVMNTEAFF. CDR3 in DNA: TGTGCCTGCCAAAGGACAGTCATGAACACTGAAGCTTTCTTT.

Only a few counts were recorded for this clonotype. The chain is built from TRBV7-7 and TRBJ2-5; perhaps TRBD1 as D (6 bases). Germline CDR1 reads SSHAT; CDR2 reads FNYEAQ (reference sequence). This CDR3 contains 14 residues. V was cut by 6 bases and J by 2 bases, with 13 bases left in between. CDR3 nucleotides: TGTGCCAGCAGTCGTACAGGGCAACAAGAGACCCAGTACTTC. Its translation is CASSRTGQQETQYF.

V and J are TRBV7-3 and TRBJ2-5, with 8 bases identical to TRBD1. Looked up from germline, CDR1 is SGHTA and CDR2 is FQGTGA. This CDR3 is 14 amino acids long. V gave up 4 bases and J gave up 4 bases; unmatched junction bases: 5. The CDR3 here is CASSSQGASETQYF. The CDR3 DNA is TGTGCCAGCAGCTCCCAGGGGGCCTCAGAGACCCAGTACTTC.

This clonotype has more than one count but fewer than ten. The chain has TRBV11-2 and TRBJ1-4; D gene unclear. Trimming shortened V by 5 bases and J by 7 bases, and 8 bases separated the two germline ends. The CDR3 is 12 residues long. Germline assignment: CDR1 SGHAT and CDR2 FQNNGV. The CDR3 DNA is TGTGCCAGCAGCCCCTTGGTTGAAAAACTGTTTTTT. Translation: CASSPLVEKLFF.

The CDR3 is CASSLVRSSGANVLTF. CDR3 sequence (DNA): TGTGCCAGCAGCTTAGTGCGGAGCTCTGGGGCCAACGTCCTGACTTTC. V is TRBV11-2 and J is TRBJ2-6; D gene uncertain. The CDR3 spans 16 residues. Germline assignment: CDR1 SGHAT and CDR2 FQNNGV. V lost 1 base and J 0 bases, leaving 7 bases between the germline ends.

This clonotype appeared a few times. A clone one base away is much larger, so this may be a read error. The chain is built from TRBV12-3 or TRBV12-4 and TRBJ2-7; D is possibly TRBD1 or TRBD2 (6 bases each). The germline V and J ends were trimmed by 6 bases and 2 bases, with 20 bases remaining between them. CDR3 length: 16 residues. The CDR3 region has the DNA TGTGCCAGCAGCCTAGAGGGGGGCAGAGCACCCTACGAGCAGTACTTC. This encodes CASSLEGGRAPYEQYF.